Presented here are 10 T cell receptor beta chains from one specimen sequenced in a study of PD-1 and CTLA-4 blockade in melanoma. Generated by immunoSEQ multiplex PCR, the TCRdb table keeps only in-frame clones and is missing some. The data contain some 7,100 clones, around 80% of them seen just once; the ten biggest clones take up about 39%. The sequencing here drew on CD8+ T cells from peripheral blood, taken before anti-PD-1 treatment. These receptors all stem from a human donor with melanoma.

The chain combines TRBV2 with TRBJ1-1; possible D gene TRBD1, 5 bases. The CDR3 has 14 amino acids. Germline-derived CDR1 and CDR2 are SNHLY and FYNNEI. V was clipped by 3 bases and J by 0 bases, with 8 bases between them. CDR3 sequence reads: CASSDREMNTEAFF. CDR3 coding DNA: TGTGCCAGCAGTGACAGGGAGATGAACACTGAAGCTTTCTTT. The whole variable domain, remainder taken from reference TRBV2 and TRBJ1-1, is EPEVTQTPSHQVTQMGQEVILRCVPISNHLYFYWYRQILGQKVEFLVSFYNNEISEKSEIFDDQFSVERPDGSNFTLKIRSTKLEDSAMYFCASSDREMNTEAFFGQGTRLTVV.

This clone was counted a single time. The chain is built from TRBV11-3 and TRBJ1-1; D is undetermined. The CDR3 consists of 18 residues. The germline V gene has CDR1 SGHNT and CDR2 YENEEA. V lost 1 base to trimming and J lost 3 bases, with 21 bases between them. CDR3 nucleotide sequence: TGTGCCAGCAGCTTAGTACCTTTTGGGGTCGATTCGTACACTGAAGCTTTCTTT. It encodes CASSLVPFGVDSYTEAFF. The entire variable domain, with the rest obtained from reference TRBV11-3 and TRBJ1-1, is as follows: EAGVVQSPRYKIIEKKQPVAFWCNPISGHNTLYWYLQNLGQGPELLIRYENEEAVDDSQLPKDRFSAERLKGVDSTLKIQPAELGDSAVYLCASSLVPFGVDSYTEAFFGQGTRLTVV.

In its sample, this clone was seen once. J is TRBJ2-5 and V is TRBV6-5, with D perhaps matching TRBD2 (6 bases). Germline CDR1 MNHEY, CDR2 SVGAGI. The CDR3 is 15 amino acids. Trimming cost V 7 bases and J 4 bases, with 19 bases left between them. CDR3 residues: CASNPAGGPGETQYF. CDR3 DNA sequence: TGTGCCAGCAACCCGGCCGGGGGACCTGGAGAGACCCAGTACTTC.

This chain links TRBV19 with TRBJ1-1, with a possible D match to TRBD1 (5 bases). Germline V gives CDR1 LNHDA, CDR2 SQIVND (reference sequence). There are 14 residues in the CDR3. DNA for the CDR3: TGTTACAGGCCAGCGAAGGTTATGAACACTGAAGCTTTCTTT. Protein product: CYRPAKVMNTEAFF. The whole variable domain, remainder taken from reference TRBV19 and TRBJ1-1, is DGGITQSPKYLFRKEGQNVTLSCEQNLNHDAMYWYRQDPGQGLRLIYYSQIVNDFQKGDIAEGYSVSREKKESFPLTVTSAQKNPTAFYLCYRPAKVMNTEAFFGQGTRLTVV.

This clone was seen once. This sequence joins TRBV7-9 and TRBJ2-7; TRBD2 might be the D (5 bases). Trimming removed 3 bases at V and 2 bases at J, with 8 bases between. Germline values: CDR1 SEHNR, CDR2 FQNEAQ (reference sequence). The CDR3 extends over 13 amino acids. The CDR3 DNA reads TGTGCCAGCAGCTTGCGGGCTGCCTACGAGCAGTACTTC. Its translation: CASSLRAAYEQYF.

The CDR3 loop reads CASTETVGNYGYTF. Written as DNA, the CDR3 is TGTGCCAGCACCGAAACAGTGGGGAACTATGGCTACACCTTC. The V call is TRBV7-2, the J call TRBJ1-2; no firm D call. The germline gives CDR1 SGHTA, CDR2 FQGNSA. CDR3 length equals 14 residues. The V end lost 7 bases, the J end lost 2 bases, and 14 bases lay between the germline ends.

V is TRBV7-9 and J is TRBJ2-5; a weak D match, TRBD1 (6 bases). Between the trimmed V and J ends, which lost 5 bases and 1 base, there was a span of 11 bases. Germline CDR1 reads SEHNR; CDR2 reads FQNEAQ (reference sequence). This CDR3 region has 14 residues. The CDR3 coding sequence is TGTGCCAGCAGCCCACAGGGAATCCAAGAGACCCAGTACTTC. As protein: CASSPQGIQETQYF.

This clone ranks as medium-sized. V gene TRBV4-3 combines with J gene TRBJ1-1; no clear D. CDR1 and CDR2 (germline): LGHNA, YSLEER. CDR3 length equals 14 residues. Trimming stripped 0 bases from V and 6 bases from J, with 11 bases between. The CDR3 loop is CASSQEAILAEAFF. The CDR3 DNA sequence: TGCGCCAGCAGCCAAGAGGCGATCCTAGCTGAAGCTTTCTTT.

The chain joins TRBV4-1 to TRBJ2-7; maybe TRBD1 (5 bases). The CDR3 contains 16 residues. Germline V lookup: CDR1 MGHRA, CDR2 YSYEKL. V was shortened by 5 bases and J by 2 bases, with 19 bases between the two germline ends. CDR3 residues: CASSSPGHGGAYEQYF. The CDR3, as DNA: TGCGCCAGCAGCTCACCTGGACACGGCGGAGCCTACGAGCAGTACTTC.

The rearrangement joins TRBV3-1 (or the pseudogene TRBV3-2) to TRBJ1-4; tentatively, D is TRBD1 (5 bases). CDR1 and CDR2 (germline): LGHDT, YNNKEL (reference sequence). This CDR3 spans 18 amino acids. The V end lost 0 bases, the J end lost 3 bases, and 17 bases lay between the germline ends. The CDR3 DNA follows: TGTGCCAGCAGCCAAGATCGGTTAGTAGGGGACTCTAATGAAAAACTGTTTTTT. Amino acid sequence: CASSQDRLVGDSNEKLFF.